This T cell receptor beta chain was identified in a study of identical twins. Study-wide results and caveats: Twins' surplus sharing was weaker for beta out-of-frame sequences. High-abundance cord blood beta clonotypes had fewer insertions; memory repertoires showed none. For monozygotic twins, models underestimated out-of-frame TCR alpha sharing.

Trimming stripped 0 bases from V and 3 bases from J, with 11 bases between. The CDR3 consists of 15 residues. Looked up from germline, CDR1 is LNHNV and CDR2 is YYDKDF (reference sequence). TCRdb recomputed calls from the 5' RACE reads with MiXCR, one row per CDR3 protein. The table has around 570,000 distinct CDR3 sequences, just under 10% seen once. Healthy Caucasian individuals made up all the donors. Notes on this clonotype: Its antigen is currently unknown.

The same specimen was also included in a second study, on yellow fever vaccine responses in identical twins.

The chain carries TRBV15 and TRBJ2-5; D is possibly TRBD1 (6 bases). The sequenced material came from PBMCs. The origin of this receptor is a woman younger than 35 in good health. CDR3 loop: CATSRDPGAEETQYF. The CDR3 coding sequence is TGTGCCACCAGCAGAGATCCAGGGGCCGAAGAGACCCAGTACTTC.